The entry below describes one T cell receptor beta chain. This sample was included in a study of cytotoxic CD8 clonotypes in ibrutinib-treated CLL. In the study overall: Among patients, 24 responded partially and 2 completely; around 15 then stayed remitted and some twelve progressed after median 68 months.

The sequencing depth, 1 in 200,000 to 1 in 1 million T cells, was the target. Only in-frame clones appear in the TCRdb table, and some are missing; sequencing was by immunoSEQ multiplex PCR. The sample has approximately 170,000 clones; approximately 90% are singletons. The germline V gene has CDR1 SGHDT and CDR2 YYEEEE. The CDR3 spans 15 residues. With 0 bases clipped from V and 8 bases from J, the junction kept 7 bases outside the gene matches. The starting material was PBMCs, obtained at disease progression, from a patient treated with ibrutinib. The chain uses TRBV5-6 and TRBJ1-4, with TRBD1 matching over 7 bases. This clonotype was obtained from a human donor with chronic lymphocytic leukemia. DNA of the CDR3: TGTGCCAGCAGCTTGGCCGGACAGGCGGTGGAAAAACTGTTTTTT. This sequence encodes CASSLAGQAVEKLFF.